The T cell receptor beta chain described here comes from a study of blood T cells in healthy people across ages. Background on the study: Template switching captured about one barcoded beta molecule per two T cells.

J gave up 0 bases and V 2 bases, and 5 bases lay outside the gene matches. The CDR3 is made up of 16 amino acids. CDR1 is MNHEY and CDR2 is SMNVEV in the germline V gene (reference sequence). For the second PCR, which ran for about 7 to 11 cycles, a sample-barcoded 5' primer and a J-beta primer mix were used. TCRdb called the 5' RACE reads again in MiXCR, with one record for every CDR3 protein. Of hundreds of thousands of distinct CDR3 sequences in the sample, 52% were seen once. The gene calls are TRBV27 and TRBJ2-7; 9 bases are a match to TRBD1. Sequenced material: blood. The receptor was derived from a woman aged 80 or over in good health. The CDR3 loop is CASSLLTTGGSYEQYF. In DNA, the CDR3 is TGTGCCAGCAGTTTACTAACGACAGGGGGCTCCTACGAGCAGTACTTC.